The T cell receptor beta chain under discussion was sequenced for a study of shared clonotypes between healthy human individuals. Samples underwent the assay at deep level. Repertoires were generated with immunoSEQ multiplex PCR, while TCRdb's copy carries only in-frame clones and drops some. The profile shows 950,000 to 1,300,000 clones, around 76% of them singletons. About this clone itself: The antigen remains undetermined.

Study findings and constraints: Unshared clonotypes carried lower generation probabilities than those common to all four donors.

The CDR3 covers 15 residues. Germline CDR1 and CDR2: SGHDT and YYEEEE. V was clipped by 0 bases and J by 6 bases; unmatched bases: 6. The chain couples TRBV5-6 to TRBJ1-2; TRBD1 matches at 9 bases. The receptor's source is a man younger than 35 in good health. What was sequenced was memory CD4+ T cells sorted from blood. Subset denoted: CD45RA-negative fraction. CDR3 nucleotide sequence: TGTGCCAGCAGCTTGGGGGGACAGGGAGGAAATGGCTACACCTTC. As protein: CASSLGGQGGNGYTF.